This TCR beta chain originates from a study of cytomegalovirus exposure and HLA in healthy donors. Study context: Of the donors genotyped, approximately 430 in all, about 82% fell in the Caucasian-associated ancestry cluster. The study's findings and limits: There were around 160 TCR beta chains listed as cytomegalovirus-associated.

With respect to this clone: Antigen unknown.

This PCR relied on a set of 60 Vbeta primers and 13 Jbeta primers. TCRdb keeps only in-frame clones here, not all; method: immunoSEQ multiplex PCR. Counted here are nearly 200,000 clones, 75% to 90% occurring once; the ten biggest clones make up 6.5%. CDR3 length equals 15 residues. The V gene end was trimmed by 5 bases and the J gene end by 6 bases; junction bases not matched to a gene: 7. CDR1 is LNHDA, CDR2 SQIVND, per germline (reference sequence). The sequencing input was PBMCs. The chain uses TRBV19 and TRBJ1-2; 12 nucleotides line up with TRBD1. This receptor was identified in a woman in her forties or fifties in good health and CMV-seropositive. The CDR3 nucleotides read TGTGCCAGTAGTTCCGGGACAGGGGGCGCGGATGGCTACACCTTC. Translation gives CASSSGTGGADGYTF.